The present TCR beta chain was sequenced within a study of blood T cell repertoires in COVID-19. Germline V gene lookup returns CDR1 SNHLY and CDR2 FYNNEI. V lost 2 bases, J lost 9 bases, and 17 bases lay in between. The CDR3 runs to 14 residues. Profiling relied on immunoSEQ multiplex PCR, and the TCRdb table lists in-frame clones only, not all of them. The sample lists about 340,000 clones, about 92% occurring once. The gene calls are TRBV2 and TRBJ2-7; weak D call: TRBD2 (6 bases). Material for sequencing was PBMCs or T cells enriched from blood (not recorded which). The sequence came from a young woman who had recovered from COVID-19. The CDR3 bases are TGTGCCAGCAGTGAAAGCGGAGCGGGCGCGGGGCAGTACTTC. It encodes CASSESGAGAGQYF.